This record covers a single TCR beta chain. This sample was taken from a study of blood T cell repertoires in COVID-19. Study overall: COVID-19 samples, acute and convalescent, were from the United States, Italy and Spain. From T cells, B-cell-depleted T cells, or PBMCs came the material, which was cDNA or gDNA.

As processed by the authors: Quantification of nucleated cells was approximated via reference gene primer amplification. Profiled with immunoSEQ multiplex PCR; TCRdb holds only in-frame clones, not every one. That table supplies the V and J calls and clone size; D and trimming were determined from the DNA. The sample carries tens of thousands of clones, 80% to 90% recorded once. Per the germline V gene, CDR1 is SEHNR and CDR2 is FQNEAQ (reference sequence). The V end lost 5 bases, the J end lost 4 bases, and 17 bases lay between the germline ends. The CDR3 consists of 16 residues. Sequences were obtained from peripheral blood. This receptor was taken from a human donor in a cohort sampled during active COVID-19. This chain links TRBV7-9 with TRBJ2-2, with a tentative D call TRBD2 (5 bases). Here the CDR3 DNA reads TGTGCCAGCAGCCAACCCCGGGGTGGCGGCACCGGGGAGCTGTTTTTT. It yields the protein CASSQPRGGGTGELFF.